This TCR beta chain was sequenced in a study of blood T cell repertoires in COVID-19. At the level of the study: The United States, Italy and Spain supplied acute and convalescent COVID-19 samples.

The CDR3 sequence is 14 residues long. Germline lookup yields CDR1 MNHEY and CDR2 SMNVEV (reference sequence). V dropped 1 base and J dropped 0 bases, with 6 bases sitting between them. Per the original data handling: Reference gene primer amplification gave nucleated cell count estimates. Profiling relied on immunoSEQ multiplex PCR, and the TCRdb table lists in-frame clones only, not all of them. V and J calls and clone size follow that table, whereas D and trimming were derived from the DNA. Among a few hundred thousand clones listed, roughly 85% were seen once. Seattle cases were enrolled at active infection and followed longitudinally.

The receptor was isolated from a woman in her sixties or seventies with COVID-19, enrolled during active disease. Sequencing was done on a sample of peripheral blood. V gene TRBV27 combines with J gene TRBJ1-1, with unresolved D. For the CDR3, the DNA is TGTGCCAGCAGTTTATTTCCCGTGAACACTGAAGCTTTCTTT. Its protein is CASSLFPVNTEAFF.